Here is one TCR beta chain with its context. Trimming shortened V by 1 base and J by 4 bases, and 8 bases separated the two germline ends. The CDR3 totals 14 residues. Germline CDR1 and CDR2: SGHVS and FQNEAQ. This sample was included in a study of shared clonotypes between healthy human individuals. Across the study: Two female and three male donors aged 18 to 49 were enrolled.

Clones were read by immunoSEQ multiplex PCR, and TCRdb kept only the in-frame ones, dropping some. This sample has some 630,000 clones; roughly 78% occur once, and the top ten carry under 2%. Those who donated were healthy HIV-negative adults, with no recent acute infections or vaccinations reported. This TCR was sampled from a woman aged 25 to 39 in good health. This chain uses TRBV7-8 with TRBJ1-5; D gene unclear. The sample consisted of memory CD4+ T cells sorted from blood. Subset defined: CD45RA-negative fraction. CDR3 nucleotides: TGTGCCAGCAGCTTAGATCCCCATAATCAGCCCCAGCATTTT. Its translation is CASSLDPHNQPQHF.